Listed here are 10 T cell receptor beta chains from one sample, sequenced in a study of T cells in Graves' hyperthyroidism and ophthalmopathy. TCR beta CDR3 regions were amplified from RNA transcripts. During a first-round RT-PCR of the TCR CDR3, the HTBI primer set was used. Each CDR3 protein gets one entry after TCRdb re-called the multiplex PCR reads with MiXCR. The repertoire includes 600,000 to 650,000 distinct CDR3 sequences, roughly 16% of them detected once, and 3.8% sits in the top ten. The source material was blood. Source of these receptors: a woman in her 30s with Graves' hyperthyroidism.

The chain joins TRBV4-1 to TRBJ2-6; unclear D gene. The V end was cut by 1 base, the J end by 1 base, with 8 bases between. Germline V gives CDR1 MGHRA, CDR2 YSYEKL. The CDR3 is 16 amino acids. The CDR3 loop is CASSQVQLSGANVLTF. The DNA of the CDR3 is TGCGCCAGCAGCCAAGTTCAACTATCTGGGGCCAACGTCCTGACTTTC.

The chain employs TRBV6-2 or TRBV6-3 and TRBJ2-7; TRBD2 matches at 7 bases. Germline V gene sequence: CDR1 MNHEY, CDR2 SVGEGT. The CDR3 length is 15 residues. The V and J ends lost 0 bases and 7 bases, in that order; junction bases with no gene match: 9. The CDR3 loop is CASSYSRAGSKEQYF. The CDR3 DNA is TGTGCCAGCAGTTACTCGAGAGCGGGATCGAAAGAGCAGTACTTC.

The chain carries TRBV19 and TRBJ1-2, with TRBD1 identical over 7 bases. This CDR3 region has 12 residues. V was pared by 9 bases and J by 6 bases, with 7 bases of the junction left unmatched. Germline CDR1 reads LNHDA; CDR2 reads SQIVND (reference sequence). The CDR3: CARIDRDDGYTF. The CDR3 nucleotides are TGTGCCAGAATCGACAGGGACGATGGCTACACCTTC.

V and J are TRBV25-1 and TRBJ1-1; possible D gene TRBD1, 6 bases. This CDR3 has 13 amino acids. Trimming shortened V by 8 bases and J by 6 bases, and 16 bases separated the two germline ends. CDR1 is MGHDK and CDR2 is SYGVNS in the germline V gene. The CDR3 sequence: CASGGGGWAEAFF. In nucleotides, the CDR3 is TGTGCCAGCGGGGGTGGGGGCTGGGCTGAAGCTTTCTTT.

The genes are TRBV19 and TRBJ2-2, with 9 bases lining up with TRBD1. Germline V gene lookup returns CDR1 LNHDA and CDR2 SQIVND (reference sequence). The CDR3 loop spans 15 amino acids. The chain's CDR3 is CATPASGTGTGELFF. CDR3 bases: TGTGCTACCCCAGCCAGCGGGACAGGGACCGGGGAGCTGTTTTTT.

This clonotype was picked up many times. The chain combines TRBV4-3 with TRBJ2-7; tentatively, D is TRBD2 (5 bases). V lost 3 bases to trimming and J lost 2 bases, with 14 bases between them. This CDR3 is built from 15 residues. The germline V gene has CDR1 LGHNA and CDR2 YSLEER. CDR3 DNA sequence: TGCGCCAGCAGCCACCAGGAGGACGGGACCTACGAGCAGTACTTC. It specifies CASSHQEDGTYEQYF.

This clonotype appeared a few times. This chain uses TRBV29-1 with TRBJ1-1, with 7 nucleotides matching TRBD1. Germline assignment: CDR1 SQVTM and CDR2 ANQGSEA. There are 12 residues in the CDR3. V lost 7 bases and J lost 6; bases outside the gene matches: 8. CDR3 nucleotide sequence: TGCAGCGCACGACAGGGTTGGGCTGAAGCTTTCTTT. As protein: CSARQGWAEAFF.

This clonotype occurred a few times. The chain joins TRBV4-1 to TRBJ2-1; 7 bases map to TRBD2. With V trimmed by 2 bases and J by 1 base, 8 bases remained unmatched. The germline CDR1 and CDR2 sequences are MGHRA and YSYEKL. The CDR3 contains 17 residues. CDR3 residues: CASSQSGGGRSYNEQFF. The CDR3 DNA reads TGCGCCAGCAGCCAATCGGGGGGTGGCAGGTCCTACAATGAGCAGTTCTTC.

This clonotype occurred many times. This sequence joins TRBV29-1 and TRBJ2-7; TRBD1 matches at 8 bases. Germline V lookup: CDR1 SQVTM, CDR2 ANQGSEA. The V gene end was trimmed by 6 bases and the J gene end by 5 bases; junction bases not matched to a gene: 6. The CDR3 runs 12 residues. The CDR3 region is CSVGQGSNEQYF. For the CDR3, the DNA is TGCAGCGTCGGACAGGGAAGCAACGAGCAGTACTTC.

This clonotype came up many times. V and J are TRBV27 and TRBJ2-3; D not certain. The V end was cut by 3 bases, the J end by 2 bases, with 12 bases between. Germline V gene lookup returns CDR1 MNHEY and CDR2 SMNVEV (reference sequence). There are 15 residues in the CDR3. CDR3 loop: CASSFGASDTDTQYF. CDR3 coding DNA: TGTGCCAGCAGTTTCGGAGCGTCGGACACAGATACGCAGTATTTT.